The clone carrying this T cell receptor (beta chain) showed up just once. Generated by immunoSEQ multiplex PCR, the TCRdb table keeps only in-frame clones and is missing some. The sample yields about 2,500,000 clones, roughly nine tenths seen once. The data were obtained in a study of shared clonotypes between healthy human individuals. Study as a whole: Each donor's CD4 naive and CD4 memory cells filled three plates apiece, CD8 naive two, and CD8 memory one.

The CDR3 loop spans 15 amino acids. The V end was cut by 0 bases, the J end by 6 bases, with 15 bases between. Germline V CDR1 and CDR2: MNHNY, SVGAGI (reference sequence). The V call is TRBV6-6, the J call TRBJ2-7, with D uncertain. The sample taken for sequencing was naive CD4+ T cells sorted from blood. Regarding subset: CD45RA+ positively selected. The clonotype was recovered from a man aged 18 to 29 in good health. The CDR3 protein is CASSYSGGFQAEQYF. CDR3 in DNA: TGTGCCAGCAGTTACTCGGGCGGTTTTCAGGCCGAGCAGTACTTC.